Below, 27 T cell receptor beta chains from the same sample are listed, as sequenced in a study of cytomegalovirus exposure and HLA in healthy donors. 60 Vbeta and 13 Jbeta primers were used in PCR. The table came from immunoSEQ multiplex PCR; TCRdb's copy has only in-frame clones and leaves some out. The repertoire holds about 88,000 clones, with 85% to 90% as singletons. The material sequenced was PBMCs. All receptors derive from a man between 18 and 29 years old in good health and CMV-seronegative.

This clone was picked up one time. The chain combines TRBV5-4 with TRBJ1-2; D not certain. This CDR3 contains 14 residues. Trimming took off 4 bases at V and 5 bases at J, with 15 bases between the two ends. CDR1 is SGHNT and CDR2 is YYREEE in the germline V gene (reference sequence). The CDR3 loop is CASSISSSSYGYTF. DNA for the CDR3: TGTGCCAGCAGCATCTCGTCAAGCTCATATGGCTACACCTTC.

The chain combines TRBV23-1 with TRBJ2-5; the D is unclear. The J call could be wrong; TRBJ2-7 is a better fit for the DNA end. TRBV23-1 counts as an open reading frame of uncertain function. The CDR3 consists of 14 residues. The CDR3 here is CASSQSTGNYEQYF. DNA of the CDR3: TGCGCCAGCAGTCAATCGACGGGTAATTACGAGCAGTACTTC.

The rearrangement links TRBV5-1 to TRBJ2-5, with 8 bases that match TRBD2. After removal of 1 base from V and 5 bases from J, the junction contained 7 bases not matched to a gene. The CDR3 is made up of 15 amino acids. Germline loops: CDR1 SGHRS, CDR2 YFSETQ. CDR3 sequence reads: CASSLTGLAGETQYF. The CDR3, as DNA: TGCGCCAGCAGCTTGACAGGACTAGCAGGCGAGACCCAGTACTTC.

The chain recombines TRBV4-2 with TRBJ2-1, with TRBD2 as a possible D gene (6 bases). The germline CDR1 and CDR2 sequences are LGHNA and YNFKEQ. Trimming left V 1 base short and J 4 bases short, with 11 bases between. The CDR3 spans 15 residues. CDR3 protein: CASSQASGSYNEQFF. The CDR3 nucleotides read TGTGCCAGCAGCCAAGCCAGCGGGTCATACAATGAGCAGTTCTTC.

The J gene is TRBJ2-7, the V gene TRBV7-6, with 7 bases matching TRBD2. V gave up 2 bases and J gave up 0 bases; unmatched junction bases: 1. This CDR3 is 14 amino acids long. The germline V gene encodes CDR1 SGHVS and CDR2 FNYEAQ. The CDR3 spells CASSLLAASYEQYF. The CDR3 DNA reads TGTGCCAGCAGCTTACTAGCGGCCTCCTACGAGCAGTACTTC.

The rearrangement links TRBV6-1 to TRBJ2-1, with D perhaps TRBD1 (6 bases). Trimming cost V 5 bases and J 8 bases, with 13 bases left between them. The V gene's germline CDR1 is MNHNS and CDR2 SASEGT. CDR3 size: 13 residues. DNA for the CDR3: TGTGCCAGCAGTACAGGGTTCCGTTATGAGCAGTTCTTC. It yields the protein CASSTGFRYEQFF.

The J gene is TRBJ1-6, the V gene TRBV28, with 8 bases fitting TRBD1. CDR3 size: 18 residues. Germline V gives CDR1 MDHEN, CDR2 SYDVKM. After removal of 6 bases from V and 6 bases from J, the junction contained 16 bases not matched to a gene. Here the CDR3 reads CASRNSGGVGLPNSPLHF. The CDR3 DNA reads TGTGCCAGCAGAAATTCAGGGGGCGTCGGCCTACCTAATTCACCCCTCCACTTT.

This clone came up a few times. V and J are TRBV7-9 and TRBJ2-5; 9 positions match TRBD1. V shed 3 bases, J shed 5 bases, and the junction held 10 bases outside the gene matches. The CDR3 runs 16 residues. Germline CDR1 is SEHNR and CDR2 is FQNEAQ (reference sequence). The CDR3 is CASSFPRDRAGETQYF. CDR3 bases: TGTGCCAGCAGCTTCCCCCGGGACAGGGCAGGGGAGACCCAGTACTTC.

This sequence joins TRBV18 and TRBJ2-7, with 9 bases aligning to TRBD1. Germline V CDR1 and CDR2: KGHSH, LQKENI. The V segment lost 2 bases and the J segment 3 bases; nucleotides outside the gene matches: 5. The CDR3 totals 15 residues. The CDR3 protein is CASSPTDRGGYEQYF. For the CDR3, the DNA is TGTGCCAGCTCACCAACGGACAGGGGAGGCTACGAGCAGTACTTC. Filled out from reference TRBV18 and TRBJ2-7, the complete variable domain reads NAGVMQNPRHLVRRRGQEARLRCSPMKGHSHVYWYRQLPEEGLKFMVYLQKENIIDESGMPKERFSAEFPKEGPSILRIQQVVRGDSAAYFCASSPTDRGGYEQYFGPGTRLTVT.

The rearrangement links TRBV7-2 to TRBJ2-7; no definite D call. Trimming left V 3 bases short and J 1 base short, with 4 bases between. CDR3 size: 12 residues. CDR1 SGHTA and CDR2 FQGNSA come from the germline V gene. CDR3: CASSFPSYEQYF. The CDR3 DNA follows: TGTGCCAGCAGCTTCCCTTCCTACGAGCAGTACTTC. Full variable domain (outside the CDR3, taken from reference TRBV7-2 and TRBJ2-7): GAGVSQSPSNKVTEKGKDVELRCDPISGHTALYWYRQSLGQGLEFLIYFQGNSAPDKSGLPSDRFSAERTGGSVSTLTIQRTQQEDSAVYLCASSFPSYEQYFGPGTRLTVT.

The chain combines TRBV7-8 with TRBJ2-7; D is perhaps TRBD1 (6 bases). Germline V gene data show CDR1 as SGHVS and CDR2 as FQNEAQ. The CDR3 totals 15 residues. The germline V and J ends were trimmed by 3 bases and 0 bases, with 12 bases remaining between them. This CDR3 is CASSLNQGGSYEQYF. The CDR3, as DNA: TGTGCCAGCAGCTTGAATCAAGGGGGCTCCTACGAGCAGTACTTC.

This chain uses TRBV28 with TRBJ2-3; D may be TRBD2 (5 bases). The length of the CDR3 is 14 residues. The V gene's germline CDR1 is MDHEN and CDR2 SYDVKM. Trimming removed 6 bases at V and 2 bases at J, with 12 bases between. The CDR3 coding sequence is TGTGCCAGCAGACTTAGCGAGACCACAGATACGCAGTATTTT. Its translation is CASRLSETTDTQYF.

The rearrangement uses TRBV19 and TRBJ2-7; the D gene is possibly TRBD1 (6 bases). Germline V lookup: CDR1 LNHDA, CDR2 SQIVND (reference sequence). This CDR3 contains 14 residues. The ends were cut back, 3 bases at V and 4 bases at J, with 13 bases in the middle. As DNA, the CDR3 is TGTGCCAGTAGTATCAGGGGACCAATTTACGAGCAGTACTTC. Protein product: CASSIRGPIYEQYF.

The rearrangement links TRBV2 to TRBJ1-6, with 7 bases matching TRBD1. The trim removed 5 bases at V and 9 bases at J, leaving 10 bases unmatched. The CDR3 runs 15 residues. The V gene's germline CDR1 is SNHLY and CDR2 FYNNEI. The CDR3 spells CASSPRVTGLSPLHF. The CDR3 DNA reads TGTGCCAGCAGTCCACGAGTGACAGGGCTTTCACCCCTCCACTTT.

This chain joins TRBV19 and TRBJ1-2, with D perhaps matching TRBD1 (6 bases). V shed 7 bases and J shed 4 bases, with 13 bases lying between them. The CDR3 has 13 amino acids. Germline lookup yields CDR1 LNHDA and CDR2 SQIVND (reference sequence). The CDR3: CASTPGAFYGYTF. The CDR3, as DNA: TGTGCCAGTACCCCAGGGGCCTTCTATGGCTACACCTTC.

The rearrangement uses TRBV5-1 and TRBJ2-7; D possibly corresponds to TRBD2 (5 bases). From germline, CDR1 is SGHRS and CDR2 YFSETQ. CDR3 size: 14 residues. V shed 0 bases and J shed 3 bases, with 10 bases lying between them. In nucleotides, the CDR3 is TGCGCCAGCAGCTTGGTTACGGACTTCTACGAGCAGTACTTC. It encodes CASSLVTDFYEQYF. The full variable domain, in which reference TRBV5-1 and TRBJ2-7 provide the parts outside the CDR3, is KAGVTQTPRYLIKTRGQQVTLSCSPISGHRSVSWYQQTPGQGLQFLFEYFSETQRNKGNFPGRFSGRQFSNSRSEMNVSTLELGDSALYLCASSLVTDFYEQYFGPGTRLTVT.

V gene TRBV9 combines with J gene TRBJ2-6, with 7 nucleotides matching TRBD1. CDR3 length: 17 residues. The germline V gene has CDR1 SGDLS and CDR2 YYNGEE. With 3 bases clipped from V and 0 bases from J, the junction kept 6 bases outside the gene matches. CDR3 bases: TGTGCCAGCAGCGGAGGACAGGCGAGCTCTGGGGCCAACGTCCTGACTTTC. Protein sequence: CASSGGQASSGANVLTF.

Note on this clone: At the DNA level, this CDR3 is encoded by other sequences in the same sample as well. The CDR3 loop is CASSSGGDSDTQYF. The CDR3 DNA is TGTGCCAGCAGCTCAGGGGGCGACTCAGATACGCAGTATTTT. This sequence joins TRBV6-9 and TRBJ2-3, with 8 bases matching TRBD1. The germline gives CDR1 MNHGY, CDR2 SVAAGI. J was trimmed by 4 bases and V by 6 bases; bases with no gene match: 6. CDR3 length: 14 residues.

In DNA form, the CDR3 reads TGTGCCAGCATTCCTAGTGCGGGGAGAACCACTTTCTTC. This translates into CASIPSAGRTTFF. The chain has TRBV2 and TRBJ2-1, with D possibly TRBD2 on 6 matching bases. The germline V and J ends were trimmed by 7 bases and 16 bases, with 23 bases remaining between them. The CDR3 sequence is 13 residues long. The germline V gene encodes CDR1 SNHLY and CDR2 FYNNEI.

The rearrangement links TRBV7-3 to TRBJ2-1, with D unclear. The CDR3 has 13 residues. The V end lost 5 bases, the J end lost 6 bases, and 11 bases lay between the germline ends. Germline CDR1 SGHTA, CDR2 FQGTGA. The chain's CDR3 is CASSAARFNEQFF. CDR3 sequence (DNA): TGTGCCAGCAGCGCCGCTAGGTTCAATGAGCAGTTCTTC. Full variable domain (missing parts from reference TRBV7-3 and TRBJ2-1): GAGVSQTPSNKVTEKGKYVELRCDPISGHTALYWYRQSLGQGPEFLIYFQGTGAADDSGLPNDRFFAVRPEGSVSTLKIQRTERGDSAVYLCASSAARFNEQFFGPGTRLTVL.

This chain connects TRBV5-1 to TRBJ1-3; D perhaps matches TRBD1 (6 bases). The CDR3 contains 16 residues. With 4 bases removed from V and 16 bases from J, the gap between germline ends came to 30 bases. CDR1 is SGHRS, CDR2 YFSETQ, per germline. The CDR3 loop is CASSLGQSGDPGSTYF. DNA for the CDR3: TGCGCCAGCAGCCTCGGACAGAGCGGCGATCCGGGGAGTACTTATTTT.

CDR3 DNA: TGTGCCAGCGTTCCAGAGAGGGCCTATGGCTACACCTTC. Amino acids: CASVPERAYGYTF. The V and J genes are TRBV28 and TRBJ1-2; unclear D gene. The germline gives CDR1 MDHEN, CDR2 SYDVKM. The CDR3 is 13 amino acids. Trimming took off 8 bases at V and 4 bases at J, with 14 bases between the two ends.

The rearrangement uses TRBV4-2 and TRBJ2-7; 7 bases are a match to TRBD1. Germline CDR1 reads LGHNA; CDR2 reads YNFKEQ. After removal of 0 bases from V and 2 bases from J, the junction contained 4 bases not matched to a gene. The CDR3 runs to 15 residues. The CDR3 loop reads CASSQDHRGAYEQYF. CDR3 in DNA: TGTGCCAGCAGCCAAGATCACAGGGGAGCCTACGAGCAGTACTTC.

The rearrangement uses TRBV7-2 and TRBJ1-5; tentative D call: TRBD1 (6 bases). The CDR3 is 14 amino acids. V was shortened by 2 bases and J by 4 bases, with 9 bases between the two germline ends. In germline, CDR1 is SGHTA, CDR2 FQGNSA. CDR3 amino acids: CASSLTGLNQPQHF. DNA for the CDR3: TGTGCCAGCAGCTTAACAGGGTTGAATCAGCCCCAGCATTTT.

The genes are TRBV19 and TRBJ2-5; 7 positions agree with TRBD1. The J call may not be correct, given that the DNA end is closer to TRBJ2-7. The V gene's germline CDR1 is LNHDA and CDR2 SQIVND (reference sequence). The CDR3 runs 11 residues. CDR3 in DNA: TGTGCCAGCAGACAGGGCTACGAGCAGTACTTC. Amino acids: CASRQGYEQYF.

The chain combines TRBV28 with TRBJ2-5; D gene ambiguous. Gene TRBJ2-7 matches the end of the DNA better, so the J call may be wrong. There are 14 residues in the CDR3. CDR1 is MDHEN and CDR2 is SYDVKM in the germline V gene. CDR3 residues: CASSIPINSYEQYF. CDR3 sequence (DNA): TGTGCCAGCAGCATTCCTATTAATAGCTACGAGCAGTACTTC.

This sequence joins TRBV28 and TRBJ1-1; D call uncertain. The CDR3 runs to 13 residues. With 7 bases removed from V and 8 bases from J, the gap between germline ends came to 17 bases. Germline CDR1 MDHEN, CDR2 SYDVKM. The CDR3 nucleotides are TGTGCCAGCACCAACCCGAGCAGGTCGGAAGCTTTCTTT. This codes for CASTNPSRSEAFF.